This TCR beta chain was found in a study of identical twins (dated by TCRdb to the mid-2010s). Background for the entire study: To test whether fetal clonotypes persist, the study used deep sequencing on TCR alpha and beta repertoires from monozygotic twins, unrelated adults of various ages, and cord blood. To rule out contamination, the twin experiments were replicated at different times with different library preparation protocols. The research as a whole found: Because the same donors could not be followed over many years, conclusions were based on cross-sectional statistical analysis. Abundant cord blood beta clonotypes carried fewer insertions; young adult naive repertoires showed a weaker similar trend, while memory repertoires showed none. Out-of-frame TCR alpha sharing in monozygotic twins was systematically underestimated by recombination models, whereas sharing between unrelated individuals was in agreement with the recombination models. Compared with coincidental sharing between unrelated individuals, an excess of low generation-probability sequences was observed among out-of-frame TCR alpha sequences shared between twins. Invariant T cells such as MAIT and iNKT could partly confound zero-insertion analyses, although diverse VJ usage argued against such confounding for most clonotypes. Excess twin sharing in beta out-of-frame sequences was weaker because fewer shared sequences lowered the signal-to-noise ratio.

The library was produced with 5' RACE. For sequencing, an Illumina HiSeq 2000 was employed. A universal primer binding site was introduced by template switching, and a unique molecular identifier was present in the final cDNA, enabling accurate counting of TCR cDNA molecules. Specific primers in the conserved constant-segment region were used to synthesize first-strand cDNA for TCR alpha and beta chains. To control for contamination, every cDNA library was double barcoded, receiving both a SMART-Mk sample barcode and Illumina barcodes. Two successive PCR steps introduced TruSeq adapter sequences along with Illumina sample barcodes. TCR alpha and beta cDNA libraries were sequenced on the Illumina HiSeq platform with custom primers. On the study's bioinformatics: Unique molecular identifiers were extracted from raw reads with MiGEC, and CDR3 positions were determined with MiXCR. Recombination models were inferred per individual with the repgenHMM and IGoR tools using an EM algorithm. Shared clonotype analysis was performed with the tcR package in R, normalizing sharing by the product of cloneset sizes. Out-of-frame nonproductive sequences were analyzed to study raw recombination free of thymic and clonal selection effects. TCRdb reanalyzed the raw reads on its own, using fastp at Q25 for trimming and MiXCR for clone calling, and kept in-frame beta chains. Identical CDR3 proteins give one entry, which carries the most common genes and DNA. The V and J calls shown here were made by TCRdb, not taken from the authors' results. Present in this sample are 1.5 million to 2 million distinct CDR3 sequences, about 32% of which were seen just once. The top ten constitute about 0.25% of the sample.

All donors were healthy Caucasians. This clonotype was counted only a few times. Its cognate antigen has yet to be identified. Within one base of it there is no much larger clone, and no base qualities were kept. The CDR3 measures 12 amino acids from cysteine to phenylalanine. The retained sequence is limited to the CDR3, 36 bases, with the frame set at the first base. Taken from the germline V gene (reference sequence), the CDR1 and CDR2 loops are LGHDT and YNNKEL. The TCR comes from a newborn girl in good health. Sample: cord blood. Rearrangement joined TRBV3-1 to TRBJ2-4, with the D gene uncertain. The J call could be wrong; TRBJ2-7 is a better fit for the DNA end. The CDR3 protein is CASSQDPLEQYF. The nucleotide sequence reads TGTGCCAGCAGCCAAGATCCTCTCGAGCAGTACTTC.